This TCR beta chain appears in the sequencing data of a study of T cell responses to AZD1222 COVID-19 vaccine. Study-wide results and caveats: Donors, mostly white British, included more females; clonal diversity was possibly underestimated. Mapped onto spike, vaccine-associated CD4 TCRs spanned it and were dominant at 160-218 and 743-854.

Trimming pared 3 bases from V and 2 bases from J, leaving 6 bases between. Germline V gives CDR1 MDHEN, CDR2 SYDVKM. The CDR3 spans 13 residues. As to this clone: Its antigen is undetermined.

Produced via immunoSEQ multiplex PCR; TCRdb's table is partial and in-frame only. Among about 78,000 clones listed, roughly 88% were seen once. Second-dose groups at about 4 or about 12 weeks were pooled. This sequence originates from an adult who received the AZD1222 COVID-19 vaccine. V is TRBV28 and J is TRBJ2-3; D is undetermined. The sequenced sample was peripheral blood, obtained 28 days after the second AZD1222 dose. The DNA of the CDR3 is TGTGCCAGCAGTTTTCTTGTCACAGATACGCAGTATTTT. This encodes CASSFLVTDTQYF.